Below, 14 T cell receptor beta chains from the same sample are listed, as sequenced in a study of T-cell reconstitution after alpha-beta-depleted transplantation in children. Preparation of the TCRbeta library involved a method that used unique molecular identifiers. Each CDR3 protein gets one entry after TCRdb re-called the PCR reads with MiXCR. This sample has some 200,000 distinct CDR3 sequences; approximately 9.8% occur once, and the top ten carry about 5%. The sequencing used PBMCs from the stem cell graft donor, collected from the stem cell graft. Receptor source: a human donor who donated a stem cell graft to a child with SCID.

The rearrangement links TRBV18 to TRBJ1-2; the match to TRBD1 covers 7 bases. The CDR3 is made up of 15 amino acids. The germline V gene encodes CDR1 KGHSH and CDR2 LQKENI. V shed 4 bases and J 3 bases; nucleotides not matched to a gene: 8. CDR3 sequence (DNA): TGTGCCAGCTCACAATCCGCGGGACAGTACTATGGCTACACCTTC. It yields the protein CASSQSAGQYYGYTF.

Ten or more counts support this clonotype. The rearrangement joins TRBV19 to TRBJ2-5; 10 nucleotides agree with TRBD1. The V and J ends lost 5 bases and 5 bases, in that order; junction bases with no gene match: 8. The CDR3 runs 15 residues. Germline V gene sequence: CDR1 LNHDA, CDR2 SQIVND (reference sequence). The CDR3 DNA reads TGTGCCAGTAGTCCCACCGGGACAGGGGTTGAGACCCAGTACTTC. It yields the protein CASSPTGTGVETQYF.

This clonotype was counted many times. The genes are TRBV27 and TRBJ2-4; TRBD2 agrees at 8 bases. CDR3 size: 14 residues. Trimming took 5 bases from V and 6 from J; bases not matched to a gene: 6. In germline, CDR1 is MNHEY, CDR2 SMNVEV (reference sequence). In DNA, the CDR3 is TGTGCCAGCAGTCTCGCCCGGGGGGGAAACATTCAGTACTTC. This sequence encodes CASSLARGGNIQYF.

The chain couples TRBV20-1 to TRBJ1-5; D uncertain. CDR3 size: 13 residues. Trimming removed 3 bases at V and 7 bases at J, with 13 bases between. Germline CDR1 and CDR2: DFQATT and SNEGSKA (reference sequence). CDR3 region: CSASSGLGQPQHF. In nucleotides, the CDR3 is TGCAGTGCTAGTTCCGGGCTCGGGCAGCCCCAGCATTTT.

This clonotype was recorded at least ten times. The chain joins TRBV20-1 to TRBJ2-5; TRBD2 matches 10 bases. The V gene's germline CDR1 is DFQATT and CDR2 SNEGSKA (reference sequence). The CDR3 totals 16 residues. J was trimmed by 5 bases and V by 1 base; bases with no gene match: 10. The CDR3 loop is CSARVWIAGGRETQYF. The CDR3 DNA sequence: TGCAGTGCTAGAGTTTGGATAGCGGGGGGCCGGGAGACCCAGTACTTC.

This clonotype was picked up many times. The chain is built from TRBV6-5 and TRBJ1-1; TRBD1 might be the D (6 bases). Trimming left V 2 bases short and J 3 bases short, with 13 bases between. This CDR3 is built from 15 residues. Germline V gene sequence: CDR1 MNHEY, CDR2 SVGAGI. The CDR3 DNA sequence: TGTGCCAGCAGTTACGGGGGTAACAGGGACACTGAAGCTTTCTTT. Its protein is CASSYGGNRDTEAFF.

This clonotype was found many times. The rearrangement links TRBV7-3 to TRBJ2-2; TRBD1 is a possible D gene (5 bases). The V end lost 0 bases, the J end lost 6 bases, and 11 bases lay between the germline ends. The CDR3 is made up of 15 amino acids. Germline V gene lookup returns CDR1 SGHTA and CDR2 FQGTGA. The DNA of the CDR3 is TGTGCCAGCAGCTTAACGGCAGGGTATTCCGGGGAGCTGTTTTTT. Its translation: CASSLTAGYSGELFF.

This clonotype came up many times. The chain is built from TRBV7-2 and TRBJ1-1, with D unclear. CDR1 and CDR2 (germline): SGHTA, FQGNSA. The germline V and J ends were trimmed by 1 base and 2 bases, with 11 bases remaining between them. CDR3 length equals 15 residues. CDR3 sequence: CASSLGRQVNTEAFF. Written as DNA, the CDR3 is TGTGCCAGCAGCTTAGGGCGCCAGGTAAACACTGAAGCTTTCTTT.

This chain connects TRBV20-1 to TRBJ1-3; no definite D call. In germline, CDR1 is DFQATT, CDR2 SNEGSKA (reference sequence). The CDR3 covers 14 residues. The V end lost 3 bases, the J end lost 0 bases, and 9 bases lay between the germline ends. CDR3 residues: CSASLGGSGNTIYF. CDR3 DNA: TGCAGTGCTAGTTTAGGTGGCTCTGGAAACACCATATATTTT.

V and J are TRBV6-2 or TRBV6-3 and TRBJ2-5, with TRBD1 matching over 7 bases. Germline trimming cut 1 base from V and 5 bases from J; bases unmatched to any gene: 4. This CDR3 region has 14 residues. Germline CDR1 is MNHEY and CDR2 is SVGEGT. The CDR3 DNA is TGTGCCAGCAGTTACTTGGTGGGACAGGAGACCCAGTACTTC. This codes for CASSYLVGQETQYF.

This clonotype was seen only once. One end of the junction varies from germline; a read error may be responsible. The V and J genes are TRBV12-3 or TRBV12-4 and TRBJ2-7; unclear D gene. This CDR3 has 12 residues. CDR3 amino acids: CASSWGGYEQSF. DNA for the CDR3: TGTGCCAGCAGTTGGGGTGGGTACGAGCAGTCCTTC.

At least ten counts were recorded for this clonotype. This chain links TRBV29-1 with TRBJ2-3; D could derive from TRBD1 or TRBD2 (7 bases each). Germline CDR1 SQVTM, CDR2 ANQGSEA. V dropped 7 bases and J dropped 4 bases, with 18 bases sitting between them. The CDR3 consists of 14 residues. The CDR3, as DNA: TGCAGCGCCAGACAGGGACTATCCGCAGATACGCAGTATTTT. It yields the protein CSARQGLSADTQYF.

This clonotype was recorded at least ten times. For the CDR3, the DNA is TGTGCCAGCAGCCAAGGTCTTAGCGGGGGGGCCGACACCGGGGAGCTGTTTTTT. Protein: CASSQGLSGGADTGELFF. The chain employs TRBV4-2 and TRBJ2-2; 11 positions agree with TRBD2. CDR1 LGHNA and CDR2 YNFKEQ come from the germline V gene. The CDR3 has 18 residues. V shed 1 base and J 3 bases; nucleotides not matched to a gene: 7.

This clonotype was seen many times. The chain uses TRBV7-2 and TRBJ2-3; no definite D call. The germline CDR1 and CDR2 sequences are SGHTA and FQGNSA. The V end lost 2 bases, the J end lost 1 base, and 4 bases lay between the germline ends. The CDR3 sequence is 13 residues long. CDR3 DNA sequence: TGTGCCAGCAGCTTATCCGGCACAGATACGCAGTATTTT. Translation: CASSLSGTDTQYF. Variable domain in full (rest from reference TRBV7-2 and TRBJ2-3): GAGVSQSPSNKVTEKGKDVELRCDPISGHTALYWYRQSLGQGLEFLIYFQGNSAPDKSGLPSDRFSAERTGGSVSTLTIQRTQQEDSAVYLCASSLSGTDTQYFGPGTRLTVL.